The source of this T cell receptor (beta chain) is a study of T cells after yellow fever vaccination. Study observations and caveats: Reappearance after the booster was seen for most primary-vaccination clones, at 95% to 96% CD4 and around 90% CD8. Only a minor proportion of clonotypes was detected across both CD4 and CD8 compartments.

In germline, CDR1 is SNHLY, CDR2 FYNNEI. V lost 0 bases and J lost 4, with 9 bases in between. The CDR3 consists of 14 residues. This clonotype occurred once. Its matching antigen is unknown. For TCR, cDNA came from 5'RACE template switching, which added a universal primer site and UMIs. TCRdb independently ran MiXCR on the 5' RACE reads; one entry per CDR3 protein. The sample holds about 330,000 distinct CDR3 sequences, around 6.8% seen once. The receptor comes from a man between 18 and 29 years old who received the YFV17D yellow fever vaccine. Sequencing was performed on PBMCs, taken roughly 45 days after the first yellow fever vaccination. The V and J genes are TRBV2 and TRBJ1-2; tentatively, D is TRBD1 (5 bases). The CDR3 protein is CASSEAGLSYGYTF. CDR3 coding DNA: TGTGCCAGCAGTGAAGCGGGACTCAGCTATGGCTACACCTTC.